The 27 T cell receptor beta chains reported below all come from one sample, sequenced in a study of shared clonotypes between healthy human individuals. The assay was immunoSEQ multiplex PCR, and TCRdb's table has in-frame clones only and misses some. The table records approximately 2.5 million clones, around 90% of them present only once. The sample was naive CD4+ T cells sorted from blood. This sample's subset: CD45RA+ positively selected. These receptors all come from a man younger than 35 in good health.

V and J are TRBV19 and TRBJ2-3; TRBD1 agrees at 7 bases. V was clipped by 7 bases and J by 2 bases; unmatched bases: 6. This CDR3 is 14 amino acids long. Germline V CDR1 and CDR2: LNHDA, SQIVND (reference sequence). CDR3 DNA sequence: TGTGCCAGTACCCCGACAGGGATCACAGATACGCAGTATTTT. It codes for CASTPTGITDTQYF.

The CDR3: CASSLSGTGPNEQFF. The DNA for the CDR3 is TGTGCCAGCAGCCTCTCCGGGACAGGGCCCAATGAGCAGTTCTTC. This chain connects TRBV7-9 to TRBJ2-1; 9 bases align to TRBD1. In germline, CDR1 is SEHNR, CDR2 FQNEAQ (reference sequence). Losses at the gene ends were 5 bases for V and 6 bases for J; bases not matched to a gene: 8. The CDR3 is made up of 15 amino acids.

This chain uses TRBV5-1 with TRBJ1-4; D unclear. The CDR3 loop spans 15 amino acids. The V gene lost 0 bases and the J gene lost 4 bases, with 10 bases spanning the gap. Germline V gene sequence: CDR1 SGHRS, CDR2 YFSETQ. The CDR3 DNA follows: TGCGCCAGCAGCTTGGAACGAGGGATTAATGAAAAACTGTTTTTT. Its translation: CASSLERGINEKLFF.

This clone was observed once. The chain is built from TRBV5-1 and TRBJ2-5; D might be TRBD1 (5 bases). V was trimmed by 4 bases and J by 5 bases, leaving 18 bases between them. CDR1 SGHRS and CDR2 YFSETQ come from the germline V gene. The CDR3 is made up of 15 amino acids. The DNA of the CDR3 is TGCGCCAGCAGCCGATTCCCGGCCTCAGGGGAGACCCAGTACTTC. Amino acids: CASSRFPASGETQYF.

This chain connects TRBV19 to TRBJ2-5; 7 bases agree with TRBD1. The CDR3 covers 15 residues. After removal of 4 bases from V and 4 bases from J, the junction contained 9 bases not matched to a gene. From germline, CDR1 is LNHDA and CDR2 SQIVND (reference sequence). The CDR3: CASSKTGTDGETQYF. In DNA form, the CDR3 reads TGTGCCAGTAGTAAGACCGGGACAGACGGAGAGACCCAGTACTTC. Together with reference TRBV19 and TRBJ2-5, the CDR3 gives the full variable domain: DGGITQSPKYLFRKEGQNVTLSCEQNLNHDAMYWYRQDPGQGLRLIYYSQIVNDFQKGDIAEGYSVSREKKESFPLTVTSAQKNPTAFYLCASSKTGTDGETQYFGPGTRLLVL.

The V and J genes are TRBV9 and TRBJ2-2; D uncertain. This CDR3 is built from 15 residues. Trimming left V 0 bases short and J 6 bases short, with 12 bases between. Germline assignment: CDR1 SGDLS and CDR2 YYNGEE. The DNA of the CDR3 is TGTGCCAGCAGCGTAGGGCAGTTTCTGTCCGGGGAGCTGTTTTTT. Translation gives CASSVGQFLSGELFF. Based on the CDR3 plus reference TRBV9 and TRBJ2-2, the full variable domain is DSGVTQTPKHLITATGQRVTLRCSPRSGDLSVYWYQQSLDQGLQFLIQYYNGEERAKGNILERFSAQQFPDLHSELNLSSLELGDSALYFCASSVGQFLSGELFFGEGSRLTVL.

The V and J genes are TRBV4-1 and TRBJ1-2; D is unresolved. The CDR3 sequence is 17 residues long. V lost 0 bases and J lost 0, with 14 bases in between. Per the germline V gene, CDR1 is MGHRA and CDR2 is YSYEKL. CDR3 nucleotide sequence: TGCGCCAGCAGCCAAGATTGGCCAGGACCTACTAACTATGGCTACACCTTC. It codes for CASSQDWPGPTNYGYTF.

The CDR3 nucleotides are TGTGCCAGCTCACCACCTTCGGCCGCTAACTATGGCTACACCTTC. Encoded protein: CASSPPSAANYGYTF. This chain connects TRBV18 to TRBJ1-2; D is ambiguous. The CDR3 spans 15 residues. V was trimmed by 0 bases and J by 0 bases, leaving 8 bases between them. Germline lookup yields CDR1 KGHSH and CDR2 LQKENI.

This clone showed up just a few times. The genes are TRBV5-1 and TRBJ2-7, with 8 bases fitting TRBD1. CDR1 SGHRS and CDR2 YFSETQ come from the germline V gene. This CDR3 has 16 residues. With V trimmed by 4 bases and J by 4 bases, 13 bases remained unmatched. CDR3: CASSILGQGRGYEQYF. Written as DNA, the CDR3 is TGCGCCAGCAGCATCCTCGGACAGGGCCGGGGGTACGAGCAGTACTTC.

The chain uses TRBV5-1 and TRBJ2-3, with 12 bases that match TRBD2. The J segment lost 4 bases and the V segment lost 4 bases, leaving 4 bases of the junction unmatched. The CDR3 has 15 amino acids. Germline V gene sequence: CDR1 SGHRS, CDR2 YFSETQ. The CDR3, as DNA: TGCGCCAGCAGCAAGACTAGCGGGGGTGCAGATACGCAGTATTTT. Amino acids: CASSKTSGGADTQYF.

The chain uses TRBV19 and TRBJ2-3; the D is unclear. Germline values: CDR1 LNHDA, CDR2 SQIVND (reference sequence). The CDR3 runs 14 residues. Trimming cost V 7 bases and J 1 base, with 12 bases left between them. This CDR3 reads CASTPHSGTDTQYF. The DNA of the CDR3 is TGTGCCAGTACCCCCCATTCGGGCACAGATACGCAGTATTTT.

The chain employs TRBV27 and TRBJ1-2, with a tentative D call TRBD1 (5 bases). V was trimmed by 4 bases and J by 3 bases, leaving 9 bases between them. This CDR3 has 13 amino acids. CDR1 MNHEY and CDR2 SMNVEV come from the germline V gene (reference sequence). The chain's CDR3 is CASSSTTDYGYTF. The CDR3 DNA sequence: TGTGCCAGCAGTTCTACGACAGACTATGGCTACACCTTC.

As to this clone: At the DNA level, this CDR3 is encoded by other sequences in the same sample as well. This rearrangement joins TRBV19 to TRBJ1-2, with D possibly being TRBD1 (5 bases). The CDR3 is 15 residues long. CDR1 is LNHDA, CDR2 SQIVND, per germline (reference sequence). The ends were cut back, 1 base at V and 2 bases at J, with 11 bases in the middle. CDR3 nucleotide sequence: TGTGCCAGTAGTATAGGGCAGGGTGGCAACTATGGCTACACCTTC. It translates to CASSIGQGGNYGYTF.

Notes on this clone: Other DNA sequences within the sample encode an identical CDR3. The V gene is TRBV5-1, the J gene TRBJ2-3, with D possibly being TRBD2 (5 bases). Germline V gives CDR1 SGHRS, CDR2 YFSETQ. The V end lost 0 bases, the J end lost 3 bases, and 8 bases lay between the germline ends. CDR3 length: 14 amino acids. CDR3 loop: CASSLGGGTDTQYF. CDR3 DNA: TGCGCCAGCAGCTTGGGTGGAGGTACAGATACGCAGTATTTT.

The V call is TRBV4-3, the J call TRBJ1-4; no clear D gene. Germline lookup yields CDR1 LGHNA and CDR2 YSLEER. The CDR3 is made up of 15 amino acids. The V end lost 7 bases, the J end lost 0 bases, and 12 bases lay between the germline ends. For the CDR3, the DNA is TGCGCCAGCACCAACGGGAAGGCAACTAATGAAAAACTGTTTTTT. Amino acid sequence: CASTNGKATNEKLFF.

The gene calls are TRBV7-9 and TRBJ2-5; weak D call: TRBD1 (6 bases). V dropped 0 bases and J dropped 5 bases, with 19 bases sitting between them. The CDR3 is 17 amino acids. CDR1 SEHNR and CDR2 FQNEAQ come from the germline V gene (reference sequence). The DNA for the CDR3 is TGTGCCAGCAGCTTAGCCCAGACAGGACCCAAAAGTGAGACCCAGTACTTC. Its protein is CASSLAQTGPKSETQYF. Full variable domain (missing parts from reference TRBV7-9 and TRBJ2-5): DTGVSQNPRHKITKRGQNVTFRCDPISEHNRLYWYRQTLGQGPEFLTYFQNEAQLEKSRLLSDRFSAERPKGSFSTLEIQRTEQGDSAMYLCASSLAQTGPKSETQYFGPGTRLLVL.

The chain carries TRBV5-1 and TRBJ2-1; the D gene is possibly TRBD1 (5 bases). CDR3 size: 14 residues. Trimming removed 1 base at V and 3 bases at J, with 8 bases between. Germline V gene lookup returns CDR1 SGHRS and CDR2 YFSETQ. The CDR3 here is CASSLLGDYNEQFF. CDR3 in DNA: TGCGCCAGCAGCTTGTTAGGGGACTACAATGAGCAGTTCTTC.

The CDR3 DNA reads TGTGCCAGTAGTCAGACGGACAGGGGAAATCTGTACGAGCAGTACTTC. Its translation: CASSQTDRGNLYEQYF. This chain links TRBV19 with TRBJ2-7; 9 bases agree with TRBD1. Losses at the gene ends were 5 bases for V and 4 bases for J; bases not matched to a gene: 12. This CDR3 region has 16 residues. In germline, CDR1 is LNHDA, CDR2 SQIVND (reference sequence).

As for this clone: One end of the junction is discordant with germline, which a read error may explain. The chain is built from TRBV19 and TRBJ2-3; D might be TRBD2 (5 bases). The CDR3 is made up of 14 amino acids. Germline CDR1 is LNHDA and CDR2 is SQIVND (reference sequence). CDR3 in amino acids: CASNGGKGTDTQYF. In nucleotides, the CDR3 is TGTGCCAGTAACGGAGGTAAGGGCACGGATACGCAGTATTTT.

The chain couples TRBV7-6 to TRBJ1-5; the D is unclear. Germline V gene lookup returns CDR1 SGHVS and CDR2 FNYEAQ. The CDR3 contains 13 residues. The V end lost 5 bases, the J end lost 6 bases, and 11 bases lay between the germline ends. The CDR3 sequence is CASSASLGQPQHF. The CDR3 nucleotides are TGTGCCAGCAGCGCGTCCCTCGGTCAGCCCCAGCATTTT.

CDR3 in DNA: TGTGCCTGGAGCCTAGGGCTAGCGGGGGGCCCAGAGACCCAGTACTTC. This codes for CAWSLGLAGGPETQYF. V gene TRBV30 combines with J gene TRBJ2-5; TRBD2 aligns across 11 bases. Germline V gene sequence: CDR1 GTSNPN, CDR2 SVGIG (reference sequence). This CDR3 comprises 16 residues. V gave up 3 bases and J gave up 4 bases; unmatched junction bases: 10.

The V and J genes are TRBV19 and TRBJ1-5; D not certain. Per the germline V gene, CDR1 is LNHDA and CDR2 is SQIVND (reference sequence). This CDR3 has 15 amino acids. The V gene lost 5 bases and the J gene lost 0 bases, with 11 bases spanning the gap. The CDR3 region is CASSVDPASNQPQHF. The CDR3 DNA sequence: TGTGCCAGTAGTGTGGACCCAGCTAGCAATCAGCCCCAGCATTTT.

The chain recombines TRBV18 with TRBJ1-3; no clear D gene. Germline V gives CDR1 KGHSH, CDR2 LQKENI. V was clipped by 0 bases and J by 4 bases, with 10 bases between them. This CDR3 spans 15 amino acids. The CDR3 bases are TGTGCCAGCTCACCACCAGCCAATAACGGAAACACCATATATTTT. This translates into CASSPPANNGNTIYF.

The chain combines TRBV2 with TRBJ2-7; D possibly uses TRBD1 or TRBD2 (5 bases each). The V gene lost 8 bases and the J gene lost 3 bases, with 17 bases spanning the gap. Germline-derived CDR1 and CDR2 are SNHLY and FYNNEI. The CDR3 is 14 amino acids. CDR3 nucleotide sequence: TGTGCCAGCGGGGACCTGCAAGTAGACTACGAGCAGTACTTC. Protein product: CASGDLQVDYEQYF.

About this clone itself: Other DNA sequences in the sample encode the same CDR3. This chain connects TRBV7-2 to TRBJ2-7; TRBD2 is a possible D gene (6 bases). The CDR3 has 12 residues. V was clipped by 6 bases and J by 3 bases, with 9 bases between them. The germline V gene has CDR1 SGHTA and CDR2 FQGNSA. The CDR3 loop reads CASSPGLYEQYF. In DNA form, the CDR3 reads TGTGCCAGCAGTCCGGGACTCTACGAGCAGTACTTC.

The rearrangement links TRBV29-1 to TRBJ1-2; weak D call: TRBD1 (6 bases). This CDR3 is built from 16 residues. From germline, CDR1 is SQVTM and CDR2 ANQGSEA. Trimming stripped 0 bases from V and 1 base from J, with 15 bases between. CDR3 sequence reads: CSVEERGPGSNYGYTF. In DNA, the CDR3 is TGCAGCGTTGAAGAACGGGGGCCCGGGAGTAACTATGGCTACACCTTC.

This rearrangement joins TRBV5-6 to TRBJ1-1; a possible D gene is TRBD1 (5 bases). V lost 4 bases and J lost 1, with 11 bases in between. The germline gives CDR1 SGHDT, CDR2 YYEEEE. The CDR3 has 14 amino acids. CDR3 sequence reads: CASSGDAANTEAFF. The CDR3 DNA is TGTGCCAGCAGCGGGGACGCCGCGAACACTGAAGCTTTCTTT.